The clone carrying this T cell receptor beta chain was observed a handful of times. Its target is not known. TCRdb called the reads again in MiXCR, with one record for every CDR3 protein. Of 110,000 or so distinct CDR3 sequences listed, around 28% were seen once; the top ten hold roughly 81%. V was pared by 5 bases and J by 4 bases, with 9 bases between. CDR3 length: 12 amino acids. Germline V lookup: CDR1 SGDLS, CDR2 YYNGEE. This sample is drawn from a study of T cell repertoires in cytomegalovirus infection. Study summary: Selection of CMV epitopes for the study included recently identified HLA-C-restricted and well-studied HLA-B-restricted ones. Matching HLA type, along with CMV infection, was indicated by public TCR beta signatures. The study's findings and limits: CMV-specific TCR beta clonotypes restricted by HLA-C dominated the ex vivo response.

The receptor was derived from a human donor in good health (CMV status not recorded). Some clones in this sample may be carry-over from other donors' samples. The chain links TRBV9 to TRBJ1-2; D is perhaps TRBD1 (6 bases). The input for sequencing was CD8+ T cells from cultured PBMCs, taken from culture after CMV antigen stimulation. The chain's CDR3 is CASRAGVYGYTF. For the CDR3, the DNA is TGTGCCAGCAGGGCAGGGGTCTATGGCTACACCTTC.